Below, 28 T cell receptor beta chains from the same sample are listed, as sequenced in a study of technical replicates of blood from a few donors. Sequenced by immunoSEQ multiplex PCR; TCRdb stores in-frame clones only, minus some. This repertoire shows fewer than 15,000 clones, roughly three quarters found once; its top ten account for roughly 13%. Sequencing was done on a sample of PBMCs. Every receptor here comes from a human donor in good health.

This chain joins TRBV27 and TRBJ2-7; D gene uncertain. CDR1 MNHEY and CDR2 SMNVEV come from the germline V gene (reference sequence). The CDR3 covers 14 residues. V gave up 5 bases and J gave up 1 base, with 12 bases separating them. The CDR3 bases are TGTGCCAGCAGTGTAGTCCCCGGGTCCTACGAGCAGTACTTC. It specifies CASSVVPGSYEQYF.

This sequence joins TRBV19 and TRBJ1-5, with a possible D match to TRBD1 (5 bases). V lost 8 bases, J lost 1 base, and 21 bases lay in between. This CDR3 comprises 17 residues. Germline V CDR1 and CDR2: LNHDA, SQIVND (reference sequence). The CDR3 is CASCPRTSWSSNQPQHF. CDR3 DNA: TGTGCCAGTTGCCCGAGGACATCCTGGTCGAGCAATCAGCCCCAGCATTTT.

This chain connects TRBV7-9 to TRBJ1-2; D gene ambiguous. CDR1 and CDR2 (germline): SEHNR, FQNEAQ (reference sequence). This CDR3 contains 14 residues. Deletions cut 5 bases from V and 7 bases from J, with 17 bases between. CDR3 amino acids: CASSRGIPDLGYTF. The CDR3 DNA is TGTGCCAGCAGCAGAGGTATCCCCGATCTTGGCTACACCTTC.

This chain connects TRBV6-1 to TRBJ2-7, with TRBD1 as a possible D gene (5 bases). With 4 bases removed from V and 4 bases from J, the gap between germline ends came to 8 bases. The CDR3 spans 12 residues. CDR1 MNHNS and CDR2 SASEGT come from the germline V gene. The DNA of the CDR3 is TGTGCCAGCAGTGTCCAGGGATACGAGCAGTACTTC. As protein: CASSVQGYEQYF.

The chain has TRBV19 and TRBJ2-7; 11 bases line up with TRBD2. The germline CDR1 and CDR2 sequences are LNHDA and SQIVND (reference sequence). This CDR3 is built from 15 residues. V dropped 5 bases and J dropped 0; count of bases not matched to a gene: 3. CDR3 sequence: CASSLGLADSYEQYF. DNA of the CDR3: TGTGCCAGTAGTCTGGGACTAGCGGACTCCTACGAGCAGTACTTC.

The V and J genes are TRBV7-6 and TRBJ2-3; 11 nucleotides line up with TRBD1. The CDR3 extends over 19 amino acids. V shed 0 bases, J shed 2 bases, and the junction held 10 bases outside the gene matches. The germline gives CDR1 SGHVS, CDR2 FNYEAQ. DNA for the CDR3: TGTGCCAGCAGCTTAGCAGTAACCGGGACAGGGGGGAACACAGATACGCAGTATTTT. Its protein is CASSLAVTGTGGNTDTQYF. The entire variable domain, with the rest obtained from reference TRBV7-6 and TRBJ2-3, is as follows: GAGVSQSPRYKVTKRGQDVALRCDPISGHVSLYWYRQALGQGPEFLTYFNYEAQQDKSGLPNDRFSAERPEGSISTLTIQRTEQRDSAMYRCASSLAVTGTGGNTDTQYFGPGTRLTVL.

V and J are TRBV25-1 and TRBJ2-7; 7 nucleotides match TRBD1. The length of the CDR3 is 13 residues. The trim removed 8 bases at V and 5 bases at J, leaving 9 bases unmatched. Germline loops: CDR1 MGHDK, CDR2 SYGVNS. The CDR3, as DNA: TGTGCCAGCGCCGCGACAGGGCAAGACGAGCAGTACTTC. Protein sequence: CASAATGQDEQYF.

The chain employs TRBV4-1 and TRBJ2-1; 11 bases are shared with TRBD2. J lost 7 bases, V lost 0 bases, and 5 bases had no gene match. The CDR3 covers 16 residues. Germline assignment: CDR1 MGHRA and CDR2 YSYEKL. The CDR3 is CASSQELAGVSNEQFF. For the CDR3, the DNA is TGCGCCAGCAGCCAAGAACTAGCGGGAGTATCTAATGAGCAGTTCTTC.

This rearrangement joins TRBV2 to TRBJ1-3; D remains unclear. This CDR3 is built from 14 residues. Trimming took off 3 bases at V and 3 bases at J, with 9 bases between the two ends. Germline CDR1 is SNHLY and CDR2 is FYNNEI. The CDR3 protein is CASSDSGDGNTIYF. CDR3 nucleotides: TGTGCCAGCAGTGATTCAGGTGATGGAAACACCATATATTTT.

This clone was seen more than once but under ten times. This rearrangement joins TRBV19 to TRBJ1-1; 8 bases match TRBD1. The CDR3 consists of 14 residues. Per the germline V gene, CDR1 is LNHDA and CDR2 is SQIVND (reference sequence). Trimming cost V 4 bases and J 4 bases; bases outside gene matches: 5. The CDR3 reads CASSTQGAVTEAFF. CDR3 DNA sequence: TGTGCCAGTAGTACTCAGGGGGCCGTCACTGAAGCTTTCTTT.

V is TRBV10-1 and J is TRBJ2-1; TRBD2 matches at 10 bases. CDR1 WNHNN and CDR2 SYGVQD come from the germline V gene (reference sequence). Trimming at V came to 2 bases and at J to 7 bases, leaving 5 bases not matched to a gene. The CDR3 length is 15 residues. The CDR3 bases are TGCGCCAGCAGTGAGGGAGTTAGCGGGAGGAATGAGCAGTTCTTC. Translated, it gives CASSEGVSGRNEQFF.

V and J are TRBV5-1 and TRBJ1-2; possibly TRBD1 for D (5 bases). Germline CDR1 is SGHRS and CDR2 is YFSETQ. Trimming left V 6 bases short and J 6 bases short, with 24 bases between. The CDR3 totals 16 residues. The CDR3 sequence is CASTEGSREALDGYTF. CDR3 sequence (DNA): TGCGCCAGCACCGAAGGTAGCAGGGAGGCCCTGGATGGCTACACCTTC.

V usage is TRBV7-2 and J usage is TRBJ2-5; TRBD2 might be the D (6 bases). Germline CDR1 is SGHTA and CDR2 is FQGNSA. The CDR3 spans 18 residues. Trimming stripped 3 bases from V and 0 bases from J, with 20 bases between. CDR3: CASSLRMDPGAYQETQYF. The CDR3 DNA follows: TGTGCCAGCAGCTTGAGGATGGATCCGGGAGCTTACCAAGAGACCCAGTACTTC.

The V gene is TRBV2, the J gene TRBJ2-7; no clear D. V was trimmed by 6 bases and J by 1 base, leaving 10 bases between them. Germline assignment: CDR1 SNHLY and CDR2 FYNNEI. The CDR3 has 13 residues. The CDR3 nucleotides are TGTGCCAGCAGAGACACTTGGTCCTACGAGCAGTACTTC. Residues: CASRDTWSYEQYF.

This chain joins TRBV28 and TRBJ1-1, with no clear D. CDR3 length: 13 amino acids. V was cut by 7 bases and J by 1 base, with 10 bases left in between. Germline CDR1 reads MDHEN; CDR2 reads SYDVKM. The CDR3 sequence is CASNLGENTEAFF. In nucleotides, the CDR3 is TGTGCCAGCAACCTCGGGGAGAACACTGAAGCTTTCTTT.

This sequence joins TRBV19 and TRBJ1-4; TRBD1 aligns across 7 bases. V lost 6 bases to trimming and J lost 2 bases; unmatched junction nucleotides: 3. Germline lookup yields CDR1 LNHDA and CDR2 SQIVND (reference sequence). CDR3 size: 14 residues. CDR3 in amino acids: CASSLQGTNEKLFF. For the CDR3, the DNA is TGTGCCAGTAGCCTACAGGGGACTAATGAAAAACTGTTTTTT.

The genes are TRBV28 and TRBJ2-7; 8 bases match TRBD1. Germline V gene lookup returns CDR1 MDHEN and CDR2 SYDVKM. The V and J ends lost 4 bases and 5 bases, in that order; junction bases with no gene match: 10. There are 15 residues in the CDR3. CDR3 sequence reads: CASSSPWTGFNEQYF. The DNA of the CDR3 is TGTGCCAGCAGTTCACCCTGGACAGGGTTCAACGAGCAGTACTTC. Using reference TRBV28 and TRBJ2-7 for the parts outside the CDR3, the full variable domain is DVKVTQSSRYLVKRTGEKVFLECVQDMDHENMFWYRQDPGLGLRLIYFSYDVKMKEKGDIPEGYSVSREKKERFSLILESASTNQTSMYLCASSSPWTGFNEQYFGPGTRLTVT.

This clone is a singleton in its sample. The chain employs TRBV4-1 and TRBJ2-4, with D possibly being TRBD2 (6 bases). Trimming removed 1 base from V and 8 bases from J, with 21 bases in between. CDR1 is MGHRA and CDR2 is YSYEKL in the germline V gene. The CDR3 loop spans 17 amino acids. The CDR3 nucleotides are TGCGCCAGCAGCCAAGGGCAGGAACTAGCCAATCGGGACATTCAGTACTTC. It yields the protein CASSQGQELANRDIQYF.

Here the CDR3 DNA reads TGTGCCAGCAGCCTACTTAGCGGCACCTACGAGCAGTACTTC. Translated: CASSLLSGTYEQYF. The chain links TRBV7-9 to TRBJ2-7; D is perhaps TRBD2 (6 bases). V shed 5 bases and J shed 2 bases, with 13 bases lying between them. The CDR3 extends over 14 amino acids. Germline V CDR1 and CDR2: SEHNR, FQNEAQ (reference sequence).

This CDR3 is CASSSPQGTYEQYF. CDR3 DNA: TGTGCCAGCAGCAGCCCCCAGGGGACCTACGAGCAGTACTTC. This rearrangement joins TRBV28 to TRBJ2-7; D possibly corresponds to TRBD1 (6 bases). Germline values: CDR1 MDHEN, CDR2 SYDVKM. Trimming left V 6 bases short and J 2 bases short, with 14 bases between. The CDR3 loop spans 14 amino acids.

This clone came up once. The CDR3 coding sequence is TGTGCCAGCAATTCGGGCGACTATGGAAACACCATATATTTT. Translating gives CASNSGDYGNTIYF. V gene TRBV9 combines with J gene TRBJ1-3; the D is unclear. V was shortened by 6 bases and J by 3 bases, with 13 bases between the two germline ends. CDR1 is SGDLS and CDR2 is YYNGEE in the germline V gene. CDR3 size: 14 residues.

This clone was detected a few times. The genes are TRBV25-1 and TRBJ2-5; 8 positions match TRBD2. The V and J ends lost 6 bases and 5 bases, in that order; junction bases with no gene match: 5. This CDR3 comprises 13 residues. CDR1 and CDR2 from the germline V gene are MGHDK and SYGVNS. CDR3 protein: CASRAGVGETQYF. The DNA for the CDR3 is TGTGCCAGCAGAGCGGGAGTCGGGGAGACCCAGTACTTC.

This chain uses TRBV11-2 with TRBJ2-6; D unclear. Germline V gene lookup returns CDR1 SGHAT and CDR2 FQNNGV. CDR3 length: 16 amino acids. The ends were cut back, 2 bases at V and 1 base at J, with 9 bases in the middle. CDR3 in DNA: TGTGCCAGCAGCTTATACGGTGCTTCTGGGGCCAACGTCCTGACTTTC. Translation: CASSLYGASGANVLTF.

The V call is TRBV28, the J call TRBJ2-1; 8 bases align to TRBD2. From germline, CDR1 is MDHEN and CDR2 SYDVKM. V lost 3 bases, J lost 8 bases, and 9 bases stayed unmatched. The length of the CDR3 is 15 residues. The CDR3 region has the DNA TGTGCCAGCAGTTTTAGCGGGACCCGCCTCGATGAGCAGTTCTTC. This sequence encodes CASSFSGTRLDEQFF.

The gene calls are TRBV6-5 and TRBJ2-7; TRBD2 aligns across 7 bases. This CDR3 contains 13 residues. After removal of 6 bases from V and 2 bases from J, the junction contained 4 bases not matched to a gene. Germline V gene data show CDR1 as MNHEY and CDR2 as SVGAGI. CDR3 DNA sequence: TGTGCCAGCAGAGGGGCGGGAGCCTACGAGCAGTACTTC. Protein sequence: CASRGAGAYEQYF.

This clone turned up a few times. The chain employs TRBV29-1 and TRBJ1-2, with D perhaps matching TRBD1 (6 bases). Germline-derived CDR1 and CDR2 are SQVTM and ANQGSEA. This CDR3 has 14 amino acids. The V and J ends lost 7 bases and 8 bases respectively, with 23 bases between them. The CDR3 sequence: CSASGTTVTRGYTF. The DNA of the CDR3 is TGCAGCGCATCCGGGACAACTGTGACTCGAGGCTACACCTTC.

This clone was picked up a small number of times. V is TRBV28 and J is TRBJ1-5; no definite D call. V was shortened by 3 bases and J by 5 bases, with 8 bases between the two germline ends. Germline lookup yields CDR1 MDHEN and CDR2 SYDVKM. The CDR3 totals 13 residues. The CDR3 DNA follows: TGTGCCAGCAGTTTTGAGGGTTATCAGCCCCAGCATTTT. This sequence encodes CASSFEGYQPQHF.

The chain couples TRBV11-3 to TRBJ2-2; D ambiguous. The CDR3 is made up of 14 amino acids. The germline V and J ends were trimmed by 3 bases and 1 base, with 6 bases remaining between them. Germline assignment: CDR1 SGHNT and CDR2 YENEEA. The CDR3: CASSLAGNTGELFF. The DNA for the CDR3 is TGTGCCAGCAGCTTGGCAGGGAACACCGGGGAGCTGTTTTTT.